Shown below are 13 T cell receptor beta chains from a single sample sequenced in a study of metastatic and nonmetastatic thyroid tumors. Until they underwent thyroid surgery, no patient had received any treatment. From the PCR reads, TCRdb re-called clones with MiXCR. The sample lists around 4,500 clones; roughly 15% were seen once. Sequenced input: adjacent normal tissue. All receptors derive from a female donor with papillary thyroid cancer or a benign thyroid nodule (not recorded which). Some clones in this sample may be carry-over from other donors' samples.

This clone has ten or more counts. V gene TRBV20-1 combines with J gene TRBJ2-1; 7 bases align to TRBD2. CDR1 and CDR2 (germline): DFQATT, SNEGSKA (reference sequence). The CDR3 length is 17 residues. J lost 1 base, V lost 6 bases, and 15 bases had no gene match. The CDR3 coding sequence is TGCAGTGCCTGGGGGGGGAGGGACTCAATATCCTACAATGAGCAGTTCTTC. This translates into CSAWGGRDSISYNEQFF.

There are a few counts of this clone. The CDR3, as DNA: TGTGCCATCAGGGGAGGGCCAGGAAATGAGCAGTTCTTC. Protein: CAIRGGPGNEQFF. The chain combines TRBV10-3 with TRBJ2-1; 7 nucleotides agree with TRBD2. CDR1 and CDR2 from the germline V gene are ENHRY and SYGVKD. With 6 bases clipped from V and 7 bases from J, the junction kept 6 bases outside the gene matches. The length of the CDR3 is 13 residues.

On this clone: The final CDR3 position lacks the conserved phenylalanine or tryptophan, pointing to a likely read error. No DNA is shown, since the ends of the CDR3 on it are uncertain; the CDR3 is the one TCRdb lists. The chain uses TRBV12-3 or TRBV12-4 and TRBJ1-2. The CDR3 totals 12 residues, both ends included. The CDR3 here is CASSSSNYGNTL.

The gene calls are TRBV30 and TRBJ1-5; D gene uncertain. Germline values: CDR1 GTSNPN, CDR2 SVGIG (reference sequence). This CDR3 comprises 13 residues. The V end was cut by 3 bases, the J end by 4 bases, with 10 bases between. The chain's CDR3 is CAWRYGLNQPQHF. CDR3 in DNA: TGTGCCTGGAGGTACGGGCTAAATCAGCCCCAGCATTTT.

This clone is labeled medium-sized. The CDR3 coding sequence is TGCAGTGCTAGACCAGGAGGGGGGGCAGATACGCAGTATTTT. Protein: CSARPGGGADTQYF. The J gene is TRBJ2-3, the V gene TRBV20-1; weak D call: TRBD2 (7 bases). The length of the CDR3 is 14 residues. The V and J ends lost 2 bases and 4 bases respectively, with 13 bases between them. Germline assignment: CDR1 DFQATT and CDR2 SNEGSKA (reference sequence).

The sample holds many counts of this clone. The chain links TRBV18 to TRBJ2-3, with a tentative D call TRBD1 (5 bases). Trimming took 6 bases from V and 4 from J, leaving 17 bases between them. Germline V gene sequence: CDR1 KGHSH, CDR2 LQKENI. The CDR3 has 15 amino acids. The CDR3 coding sequence is TGTGCCAGCTCGCTTCCCCCAGGGCTGGCAGATACGCAGTATTTT. Protein: CASSLPPGLADTQYF.

This clone turned up a few times. One junction end disagrees with the germline gene, perhaps due to a read error. This rearrangement joins TRBV12-3 or TRBV12-4 to TRBJ1-1; 8 bases fit TRBD1. This CDR3 is built from 14 residues. CDR3 sequence reads: CASSYGQGNNEAFF. The CDR3 DNA is TGTGCCAGCAGTTACGGACAGGGAAACAATGAAGCTTTCTTT.

This clone was observed many times. A much larger clone is a single base away; this may be a read error. This chain links TRBV20-1 with TRBJ2-7; D gene ambiguous. Germline assignment: CDR1 DFQATT and CDR2 SNEGSKA (reference sequence). The CDR3 covers 13 residues. V shed 3 bases and J shed 3 bases, with 12 bases lying between them. The CDR3 here is CSARSGGIYEQYV. The CDR3 DNA reads as TGCAGTGCTAGGTCTGGCGGAATCTACGAGCAGTACGTC.

The table lists this clone with a few counts. Compared with germline, one end of the junction differs, possibly owing to a read error. The CDR3 DNA sequence: TGTGCCAGCAGTAGATTTGTAGCGGCGGAGAACACCTGGGAGCTGTTTTTT. The encoded protein is CASSRFVAAENTWELFF. The chain links TRBV6-1 to TRBJ2-2; possible D gene TRBD2, 6 bases. Per germline, CDR1 MNHNS and CDR2 SASEGT. The CDR3 consists of 17 residues.

This clone was picked up many times. This sequence joins TRBV19 and TRBJ1-4; the D is unclear. CDR1 and CDR2 from the germline V gene are LNHDA and SQIVND (reference sequence). The CDR3 has 16 residues. The V and J ends lost 5 bases and 5 bases respectively, with 18 bases between them. This CDR3 reads CASSAQNRGYNEKLFF. The CDR3 DNA follows: TGTGCCAGTAGTGCCCAAAACCGGGGATACAATGAAAAACTGTTTTTT. Full variable domain (outside the CDR3, taken from reference TRBV19 and TRBJ1-4): DGGITQSPKYLFRKEGQNVTLSCEQNLNHDAMYWYRQDPGQGLRLIYYSQIVNDFQKGDIAEGYSVSREKKESFPLTVTSAQKNPTAFYLCASSAQNRGYNEKLFFGSGTQLSVL.

This clone is medium-sized within its sample. This chain links TRBV20-1 with TRBJ2-1, with a tentative D call TRBD1 (5 bases). CDR3 length equals 11 residues. V dropped 7 bases and J dropped 8 bases, with 12 bases sitting between them. Per germline, CDR1 DFQATT and CDR2 SNEGSKA (reference sequence). In nucleotides, the CDR3 is TGCAGTGTTTCCAGGGTACATGAGCAGTTCTTC. Protein: CSVSRVHEQFF.

This clone was seen a few times. V gene TRBV15 combines with J gene TRBJ2-1; D is unresolved. Germline CDR1 is LNHNV and CDR2 is YYDKDF (reference sequence). V was clipped by 0 bases and J by 9 bases, with 9 bases between them. CDR3 length: 13 residues. CDR3 nucleotides: TGTGCCACCAGCAGAGAAGGTTCCCTTGAGCAGTTCTTC. Amino acid sequence: CATSREGSLEQFF.

In its sample, this clone is medium-sized. V is TRBV2 and J is TRBJ1-5, with D unclear. The V end was cut by 8 bases, the J end by 0 bases, with 8 bases between. Germline V gives CDR1 SNHLY, CDR2 FYNNEI. CDR3 length: 13 residues. CDR3 sequence (DNA): TGTGCCAGCGTAAGGGATAGCAATCAGCCCCAGCATTTT. This sequence encodes CASVRDSNQPQHF.